The present T cell receptor (beta chain) was sequenced within a study of blood T cell repertoires in COVID-19. Study information: COVID-19 samples collected from the United States, Italy and Spain covered acute and convalescent phases. Sample material is recorded as cDNA or gDNA derived from T cells, B-cell-depleted T cells, or PBMCs.

Original data processing: Estimated nucleated cell counts came from reference gene primer amplification. TCRdb's copy holds only in-frame clones and misses some; the assay was immunoSEQ multiplex PCR. The DNA gave D and trimming, while V, J and clone size come from that table. The table lists around 250,000 clones, roughly nine tenths of them singletons, with 0.85% to 1% in the top ten. V was pared by 2 bases and J by 2 bases, with 12 bases between. The CDR3 is 15 amino acids. Germline values: CDR1 LNHDA, CDR2 SQIVND (reference sequence). The receptor comes from a woman in her forties who had recovered from COVID-19. This sequence joins TRBV19 and TRBJ2-5; tentative D call: TRBD1 (6 bases). The sample taken for sequencing was peripheral blood. The CDR3 bases are TGTGCCAGTAGTATAAGGACAGTCGAACAAGAGACCCAGTACTTC. Its protein product is CASSIRTVEQETQYF.